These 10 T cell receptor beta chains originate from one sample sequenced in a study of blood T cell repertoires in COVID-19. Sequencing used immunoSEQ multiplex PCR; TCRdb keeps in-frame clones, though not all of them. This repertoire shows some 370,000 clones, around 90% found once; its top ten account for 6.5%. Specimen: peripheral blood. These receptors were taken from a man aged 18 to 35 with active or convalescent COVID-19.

Here the CDR3 DNA reads TGTGCCAGCTGTTTGGACAGGTCTTATAATTCACCCCTCCACTTT. Residues: CASCLDRSYNSPLHF. The rearrangement joins TRBV6-5 to TRBJ1-6, with 7 nucleotides matching TRBD1. J was trimmed by 4 bases and V by 8 bases; bases with no gene match: 8. The CDR3 is made up of 15 amino acids. CDR1 and CDR2 from the germline V gene are MNHEY and SVGAGI.

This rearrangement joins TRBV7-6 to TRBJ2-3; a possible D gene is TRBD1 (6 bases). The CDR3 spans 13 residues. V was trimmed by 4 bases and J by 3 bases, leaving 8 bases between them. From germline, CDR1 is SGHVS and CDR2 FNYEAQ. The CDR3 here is CASSYRVTDTQYF. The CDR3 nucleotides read TGTGCCAGCAGCTACAGGGTAACAGATACGCAGTATTTT.

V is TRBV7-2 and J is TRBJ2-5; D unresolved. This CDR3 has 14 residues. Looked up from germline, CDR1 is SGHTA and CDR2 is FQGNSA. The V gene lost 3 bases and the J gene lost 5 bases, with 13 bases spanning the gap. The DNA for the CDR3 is TGTGCCAGCAGCTTGTCCCCGGCCGGGGAGACCCAGTACTTC. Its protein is CASSLSPAGETQYF.

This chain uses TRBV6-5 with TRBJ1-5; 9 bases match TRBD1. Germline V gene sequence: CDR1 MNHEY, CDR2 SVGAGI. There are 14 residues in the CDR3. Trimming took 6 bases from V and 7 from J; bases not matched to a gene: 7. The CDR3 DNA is TGTGCCAGCAGCCGCGGACAGGGGACCCAGCCCCAGCATTTT. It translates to CASSRGQGTQPQHF.

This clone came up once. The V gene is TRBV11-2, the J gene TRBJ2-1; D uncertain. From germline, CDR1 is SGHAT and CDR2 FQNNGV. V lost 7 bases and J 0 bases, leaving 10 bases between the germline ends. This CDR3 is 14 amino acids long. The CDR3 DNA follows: TGTGCCAGCACCCCACAAAACTCCTACAATGAGCAGTTCTTC. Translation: CASTPQNSYNEQFF.

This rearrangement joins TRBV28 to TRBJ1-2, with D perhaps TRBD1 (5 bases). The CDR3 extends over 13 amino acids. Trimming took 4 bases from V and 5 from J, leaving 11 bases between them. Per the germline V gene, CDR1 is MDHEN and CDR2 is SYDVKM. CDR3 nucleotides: TGTGCCAGCAGTTATAGGACACCGTATGGCTACACCTTC. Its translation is CASSYRTPYGYTF.

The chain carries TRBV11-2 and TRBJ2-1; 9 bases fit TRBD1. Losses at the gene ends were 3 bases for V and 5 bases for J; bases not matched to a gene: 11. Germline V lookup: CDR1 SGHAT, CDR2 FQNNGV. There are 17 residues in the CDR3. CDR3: CASSLFLRDRAHNEQFF. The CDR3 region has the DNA TGTGCCAGCAGCTTGTTTCTCCGGGACAGGGCCCACAATGAGCAGTTCTTC.

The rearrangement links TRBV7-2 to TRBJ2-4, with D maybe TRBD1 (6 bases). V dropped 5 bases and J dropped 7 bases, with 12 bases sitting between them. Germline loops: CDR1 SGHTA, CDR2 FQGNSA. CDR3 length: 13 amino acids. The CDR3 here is CASSEQRGNIQYF. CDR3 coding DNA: TGTGCCAGCAGCGAGCAGAGGGGGAACATTCAGTACTTC.

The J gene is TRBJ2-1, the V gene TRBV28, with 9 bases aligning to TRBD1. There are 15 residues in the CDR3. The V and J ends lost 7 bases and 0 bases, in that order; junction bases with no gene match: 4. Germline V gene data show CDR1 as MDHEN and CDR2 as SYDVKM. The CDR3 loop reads CASTLTGGSYNEQFF. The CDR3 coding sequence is TGTGCCAGCACCCTGACAGGGGGCTCCTACAATGAGCAGTTCTTC.

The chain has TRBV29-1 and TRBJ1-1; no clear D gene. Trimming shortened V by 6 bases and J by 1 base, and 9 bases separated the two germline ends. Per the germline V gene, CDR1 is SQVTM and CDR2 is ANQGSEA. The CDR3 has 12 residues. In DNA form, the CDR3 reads TGCAGCGTGGTGGCGGGGAACACTGAAGCTTTCTTT. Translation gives CSVVAGNTEAFF.